Sequencing of this T cell receptor beta chain was carried out in a study of follicular helper T cells after annual influenza vaccination. The protocol was immunoSEQ multiplex PCR, while the TCRdb copy is restricted to in-frame clones and leaves out a portion. The sample holds about 9,200 clones; about 84% are singletons and the top ten take 1.5% to 1.7%. With regard to this clone: Its antigen is not identified.

The germline gives CDR1 SGDLS, CDR2 YYNGEE. CDR3 size: 15 residues. J lost 0 bases, V lost 5 bases, and 4 bases had no gene match. Regarding time point: 2015-2016 season, pre-vaccination. Between about 35 and 110 mL of blood was drawn per time point. Whole-study results and caveats: Successive annual vaccinations recalled a recurrent oligoclonal ICOS+CD38+ cTfh response with influenza-specific clonotypes.

Sequenced here: CXCR5+ CD38- circulating T follicular helper cells from blood, sampled on the day of influenza vaccination. Subset: circulating Tfh, non-naive CD4+CXCR5+PD-1+ (ICOS+CD38+ or ICOS-CD38-). The rearrangement uses TRBV9 and TRBJ2-3; 9 nucleotides agree with TRBD2. This sequence was found in an adult who received the influenza vaccine. CDR3 coding DNA: TGTGCCAGCAGTCATACTAGCGGGAGCACAGATACGCAGTATTTT. Translated: CASSHTSGSTDTQYF.